Reported below is one T cell receptor beta chain. The antigen is undetermined. The germline V gene encodes CDR1 MNHNS and CDR2 SASEGT. This CDR3 has 16 amino acids. The J segment lost 4 bases and the V segment lost 6 bases, leaving 12 bases of the junction unmatched. TCRdb re-analysed the RT-PCR reads in MiXCR, keeping a single row per CDR3 protein. This table has 800,000 to 1,000,000 distinct CDR3 sequences, 21% appearing once. The record originates from a study of response to subunit inactivated influenza vaccine. Study outcomes and limitations: Every seasonal influenza vaccination brings in few new T cells, the authors suggested.

The J gene is TRBJ2-3, the V gene TRBV6-1, with 8 bases identical to TRBD1. The sequence was obtained from a man aged 50 or older who received an inactivated influenza vaccine. The source material was PBMCs from blood, sampled 5 to 6 days after vaccination. Written as DNA, the CDR3 is TGTGCCAGCAGCCGAACCACAGGGGGAGCGGCAGATACGCAGTATTTT. Its protein is CASSRTTGGAADTQYF.